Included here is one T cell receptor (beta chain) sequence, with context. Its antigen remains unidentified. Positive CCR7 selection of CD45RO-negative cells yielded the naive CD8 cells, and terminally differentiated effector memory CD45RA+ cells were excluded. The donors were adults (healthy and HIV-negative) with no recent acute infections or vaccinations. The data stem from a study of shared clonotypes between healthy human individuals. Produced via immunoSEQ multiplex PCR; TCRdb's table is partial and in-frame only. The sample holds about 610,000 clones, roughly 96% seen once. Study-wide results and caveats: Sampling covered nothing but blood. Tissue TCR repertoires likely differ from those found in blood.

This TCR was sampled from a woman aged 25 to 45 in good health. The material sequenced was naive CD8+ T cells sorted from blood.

Here the CDR3 DNA reads TGTGCCAGCAGTTATCCAGGGTCTCGGCTTTACGAGCAGTACTTC. Translation gives CASSYPGSRLYEQYF. The genes are TRBV6-5 and TRBJ2-7; D is perhaps TRBD1 (5 bases). With 3 bases removed from V and 4 bases from J, the gap between germline ends came to 16 bases. Germline loops: CDR1 MNHEY, CDR2 SVGAGI. The length of the CDR3 is 15 residues.